A single sample is the source of the 5 T cell receptor beta chains below, sequenced in a study of cytomegalovirus exposure and HLA in healthy donors. Vbeta (60) and Jbeta (13) primers were used in the PCR. Clones were sequenced by immunoSEQ multiplex PCR, and TCRdb holds only the in-frame ones, with some missing. The data contain 100,000 to 150,000 clones, over 65% of them singletons. Material for sequencing was PBMCs. The receptors derive from a man under 40 in good health and CMV-seropositive.

This clone was counted a few times. This rearrangement joins TRBV7-8 to TRBJ2-2; no definite D call. V dropped 5 bases and J dropped 8 bases, with 12 bases sitting between them. This CDR3 is built from 13 residues. CDR1 and CDR2 from the germline V gene are SGHVS and FQNEAQ. The CDR3 nucleotides are TGTGCCAGCAGCCCCTCGGTCGTTGGGGAGCTGTTTTTT. Its protein product is CASSPSVVGELFF.

This chain uses TRBV5-6 with TRBJ2-7, with D hard to call. This CDR3 region has 14 residues. Trimming cost V 4 bases and J 2 bases, with 13 bases left between them. In germline, CDR1 is SGHDT, CDR2 YYEEEE. The CDR3 is CASSPGPRTYEQYF. CDR3 sequence (DNA): TGTGCCAGCAGCCCAGGCCCCAGGACCTACGAGCAGTACTTC. The variable domain in full, completed from reference TRBV5-6 and TRBJ2-7, reads DAGVTQSPTHLIKTRGQQVTLRCSPKSGHDTVSWYQQALGQGPQFIFQYYEEEERQRGNFPDRFSGHQFPNYSSELNVNALLLGDSALYLCASSPGPRTYEQYFGPGTRLTVT.

The V call is TRBV7-2, the J call TRBJ1-2; D not resolved. CDR1 SGHTA and CDR2 FQGNSA come from the germline V gene. Trimming cost V 3 bases and J 4 bases, with 12 bases left between them. This CDR3 comprises 14 residues. The CDR3 is CASSLLGVGYGYTF. Here the CDR3 DNA reads TGTGCCAGCAGCTTGCTGGGCGTAGGCTATGGCTACACCTTC. Using reference TRBV7-2 and TRBJ1-2 for the parts outside the CDR3, the full variable domain is GAGVSQSPSNKVTEKGKDVELRCDPISGHTALYWYRQSLGQGLEFLIYFQGNSAPDKSGLPSDRFSAERTGGSVSTLTIQRTQQEDSAVYLCASSLLGVGYGYTFGSGTRLTVV.

The chain joins TRBV27 to TRBJ2-1; D not resolved. V dropped 3 bases and J dropped 1 base, with 4 bases sitting between them. The CDR3 extends over 13 amino acids. Germline CDR1 reads MNHEY; CDR2 reads SMNVEV (reference sequence). This CDR3 reads CASSFTSYNEQFF. The CDR3, as DNA: TGTGCCAGCAGTTTTACATCCTACAATGAGCAGTTCTTC.

The V call is TRBV6-5, the J call TRBJ2-5; D perhaps matches TRBD1 (6 bases). V lost 9 bases and J lost 2, with 16 bases in between. The CDR3 extends over 14 amino acids. CDR1 is MNHEY and CDR2 is SVGAGI in the germline V gene. CDR3 sequence reads: CASRAEGGQETQYF. The CDR3, as DNA: TGTGCCAGTAGAGCAGAAGGGGGTCAAGAGACCCAGTACTTC.